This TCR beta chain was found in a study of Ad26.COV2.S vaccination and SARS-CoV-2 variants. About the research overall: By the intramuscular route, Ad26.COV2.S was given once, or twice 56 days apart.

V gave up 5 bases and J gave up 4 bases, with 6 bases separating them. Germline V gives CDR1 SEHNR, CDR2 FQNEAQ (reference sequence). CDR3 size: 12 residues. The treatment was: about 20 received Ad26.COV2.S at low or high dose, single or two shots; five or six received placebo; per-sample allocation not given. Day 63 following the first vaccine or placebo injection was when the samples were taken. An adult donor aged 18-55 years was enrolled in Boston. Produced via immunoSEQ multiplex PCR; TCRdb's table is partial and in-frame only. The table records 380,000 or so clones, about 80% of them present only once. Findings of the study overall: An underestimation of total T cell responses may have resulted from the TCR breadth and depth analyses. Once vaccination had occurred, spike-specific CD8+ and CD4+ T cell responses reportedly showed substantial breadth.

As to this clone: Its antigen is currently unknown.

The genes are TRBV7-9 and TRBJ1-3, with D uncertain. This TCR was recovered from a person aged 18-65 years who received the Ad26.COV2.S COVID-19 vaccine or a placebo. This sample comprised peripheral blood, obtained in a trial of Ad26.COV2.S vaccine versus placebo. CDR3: CASSPLGNTIYF. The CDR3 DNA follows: TGTGCCAGCAGCCCTCTCGGAAACACCATATATTTT.